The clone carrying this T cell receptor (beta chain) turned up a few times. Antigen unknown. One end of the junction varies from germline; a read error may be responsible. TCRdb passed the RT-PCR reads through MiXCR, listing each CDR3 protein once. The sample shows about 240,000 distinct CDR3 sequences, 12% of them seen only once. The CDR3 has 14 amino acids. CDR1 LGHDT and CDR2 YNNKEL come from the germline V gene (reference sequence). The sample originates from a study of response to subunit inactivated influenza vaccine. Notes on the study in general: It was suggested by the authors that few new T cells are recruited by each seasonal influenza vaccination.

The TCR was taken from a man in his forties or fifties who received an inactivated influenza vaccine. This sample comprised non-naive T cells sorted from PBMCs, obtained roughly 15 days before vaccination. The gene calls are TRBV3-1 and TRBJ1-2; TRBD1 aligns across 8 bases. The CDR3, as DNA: TGTACCAGCAGCCTAGGACAGGGTCCCTATGGCTACACCTTC. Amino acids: CTSSLGQGPYGYTF.